This TCR beta chain originates from a study of T cell responses to AZD1222 COVID-19 vaccine. The wider study: Second doses that came at about 4 or about 12 weeks were put together.

Study observations and caveats: It was only after the peak T cell response that any repertoires were sampled. Donors were largely white British and mainly female; clonal diversity was possibly underestimated.

Germline CDR1 SEHNR, CDR2 FQNEAQ (reference sequence). The CDR3 is 13 residues long. V gave up 0 bases and J gave up 10 bases, with 7 bases separating them. Regarding this clone: Its antigen is not known.

Generated by immunoSEQ multiplex PCR, the TCRdb table keeps only in-frame clones and is missing some. Seen here are 120,000 to 150,000 clones, more than 85% observed once, and the top ten hold around 2.8%. The source of this sequence is an adult in good health. This chain joins TRBV7-9 and TRBJ1-6; D gene ambiguous. Specimen: peripheral blood, collected on day 0 of AZD1222 vaccination. CDR3 nucleotides: TGTGCCAGCAGCTTAGCCGGGAACTCACCCCTCCACTTT. Amino acid sequence: CASSLAGNSPLHF.